A selection of T cell receptor beta chains follows, all from one sample in a study of cytotoxic CD8 clonotypes in ibrutinib-treated CLL. TCRdb's table, derived via immunoSEQ multiplex PCR, lists solely in-frame clones and lacks some. Here the sample spans approximately 350,000 clones, roughly 67% being singletons. This sample comprised PBMCs, obtained after 36 months of ibrutinib treatment. All receptors come from a human donor with chronic lymphocytic leukemia. Both conserved end residues are part of each CDR3. The D gene is left open where the match is weak. Clone size is stated in some rows and not others, as once, few, many or a class when expanded.

CDR3 | DNA | J | D | size | length | V
CASSYRGQGSYEQYF | TGTGCCAGCAGTTACAGGGGACAGGGCTCCTACGAGCAGTACTTC | TRBJ2-7 | TRBD1 | few | 15 | TRBV6-5
CASSSTTGFEAFF | TGCGCCAGCAGCTCGACGACAGGGTTTGAAGCTTTCTTT | TRBJ1-1 | TRBD1 | . | 13 | TRBV5-1
CASRPGLGGANVLTF | TGTGCCAGCAGGCCAGGGTTGGGTGGGGCCAACGTCCTGACTTTC | TRBJ2-6 | . | . | 15 | TRBV2
CSARTSGRETQYF | TGCAGCGCCAGGACTAGCGGGAGGGAGACCCAGTACTTC | TRBJ2-5 | TRBD2 | . | 13 | TRBV29-1
CASSRSGESSYNEQFF | TGTGCCAGCTCACGTAGCGGGGAGAGCTCCTACAATGAGCAGTTCTTC | TRBJ2-1 | TRBD2 | . | 16 | TRBV18
CAISEGSGRAGSKNIQYF | TGTGCCATCAGTGAGGGTAGCGGGAGGGCCGGTTCCAAAAACATTCAGTACTTC | TRBJ2-4 | TRBD2 | . | 18 | TRBV10-3
CASSMGTGYYGYTF | TGTGCCAGCAGCATGGGGACAGGATACTATGGCTACACCTTC | TRBJ1-2 | TRBD1 | . | 14 | TRBV5-6
CSVEDQRVGNTIYF | TGCAGCGTTGAAGATCAAAGGGTGGGAAACACCATATATTTT | TRBJ1-3 | . | . | 14 | TRBV29-1
CASSLDQGRVRTGELFF | TGTGCCAGCAGCTTAGATCAGGGCAGGGTGAGGACCGGGGAGCTGTTTTTT | TRBJ2-2 | . | . | 17 | TRBV11-2
CASSPPVTSGRHEQYF | TGTGCCAGCTCACCACCCGTGACTAGCGGGAGACACGAGCAGTACTTC | TRBJ2-7 | TRBD2 | . | 16 | TRBV18
CASSGLRQGPYEQYF | TGCGCCAGCAGCGGCCTCCGACAGGGGCCCTACGAGCAGTACTTC | TRBJ2-7 | TRBD1 | . | 15 | TRBV4-1
CASSSPGLAYNEQFF | TGCGCCAGCAGCTCTCCGGGACTAGCCTACAATGAGCAGTTCTTC | TRBJ2-1 | TRBD2 | . | 15 | TRBV5-1
CASSLKGQGDTEAFF | TGTGCCAGCAGCTTAAAAGGACAGGGGGACACTGAAGCTTTCTTT | TRBJ1-1 | TRBD1 | . | 15 | TRBV5-4
CASSQSGEQFF | TGTGCCAGCAGCCAATCAGGTGAGCAGTTCTTC | TRBJ2-1 | . | . | 11 | TRBV9
CASSLAGYYGGEQYF | TGCGCCAGCAGCTTGGCCGGCTACTACGGCGGGGAGCAGTACTTC | TRBJ2-7 | . | once | 15 | TRBV5-1
CASRGQGSYNEQFF | TGTGCCAGCAGGGGGCAGGGCTCCTACAATGAGCAGTTCTTC | TRBJ2-1 | . | . | 14 | TRBV6-5
CASTTRSYVIGNTIYF | TGTGCCAGCACCACACGGTCCTACGTAATTGGAAACACCATATATTTT | TRBJ1-3 | . | . | 16 | TRBV2
CASSFQGPGANVLTF | TGCGCCAGCAGCTTCCAGGGACCTGGGGCCAACGTCCTGACTTTC | TRBJ2-6 | . | . | 15 | TRBV5-1
CATSRDYGYTF | TGTGCCACCAGCAGAGACTATGGCTACACCTTC | TRBJ1-2 | . | . | 11 | TRBV15
CASSAGTGGAGGYTF | TGTGCCAGCAGTGCCGGGACAGGGGGCGCAGGCGGCTACACCTTC | TRBJ1-2 | TRBD1 | . | 15 | TRBV6-5
CASSDSLAGGSYEQYF | TGTGCCAGTAGCGACTCGCTAGCGGGTGGGTCCTACGAGCAGTACTTC | TRBJ2-7 | TRBD2 | few | 16 | TRBV19
CASSRRTGGVKTQYF | TGTGCCAGTAGCCGGCGGACAGGGGGCGTCAAGACCCAGTACTTC | TRBJ2-5 | TRBD1 | few | 15 | TRBV19
CAIDRAANYGYTF | TGTGCCATCGACAGGGCGGCTAACTATGGCTACACCTTC | TRBJ1-2 | TRBD1 | . | 13 | TRBV6-1
CASSLVGTGYTDTQYF | TGTGCCAGCAGCCTAGTCGGGACAGGCTACACAGATACGCAGTATTTT | TRBJ2-3 | TRBD1 | . | 16 | TRBV5-5
CASSRQDRYEQYF | TGTGCCAGCAGCCGACAGGACCGGTACGAGCAGTACTTC | TRBJ2-7 | . | . | 13 | TRBV5-4
CASSVDAASGNTIYF | TGTGCCAGCAGCGTAGATGCGGCATCTGGAAACACCATATATTTT | TRBJ1-3 | . | . | 15 | TRBV9
CASSVGRGGLMTDTQYF | TGTGCCAGCAGTGTTGGGCGGGGGGGCTTGATGACAGATACGCAGTATTTT | TRBJ2-3 | TRBD2 | . | 17 | TRBV6-4
CSVEDRRGPSFYEQYF | TGCAGCGTTGAAGATCGCAGGGGCCCTTCTTTCTACGAGCAGTACTTC | TRBJ2-7 | . | . | 16 | TRBV29-1
CASSFARGASTDTQYF | TGTGCCAGCAGCTTTGCACGTGGGGCGAGCACAGATACGCAGTATTTT | TRBJ2-3 | . | . | 16 | TRBV7-2
CSVDPVGQGKDEQYF | TGCAGCGTTGACCCCGTTGGACAGGGTAAAGACGAGCAGTACTTC | TRBJ2-7 | TRBD1 | . | 15 | TRBV29-1
CASSSLLSPQFF | TGTGCCAGCAGCTCCCTCTTAAGTCCCCAGTTCTTC | TRBJ2-1 | . | once | 12 | TRBV11-2
CASNSPGATNQPQHF | TGTGCCAGCAATTCTCCAGGGGCCACCAATCAGCCCCAGCATTTT | TRBJ1-5 | . | . | 15 | TRBV28
CASSIGLAGGHGELFF | TGTGCCAGCAGCATAGGACTAGCGGGAGGGCACGGGGAGCTGTTTTTT | TRBJ2-2 | TRBD2 | . | 16 | TRBV5-4